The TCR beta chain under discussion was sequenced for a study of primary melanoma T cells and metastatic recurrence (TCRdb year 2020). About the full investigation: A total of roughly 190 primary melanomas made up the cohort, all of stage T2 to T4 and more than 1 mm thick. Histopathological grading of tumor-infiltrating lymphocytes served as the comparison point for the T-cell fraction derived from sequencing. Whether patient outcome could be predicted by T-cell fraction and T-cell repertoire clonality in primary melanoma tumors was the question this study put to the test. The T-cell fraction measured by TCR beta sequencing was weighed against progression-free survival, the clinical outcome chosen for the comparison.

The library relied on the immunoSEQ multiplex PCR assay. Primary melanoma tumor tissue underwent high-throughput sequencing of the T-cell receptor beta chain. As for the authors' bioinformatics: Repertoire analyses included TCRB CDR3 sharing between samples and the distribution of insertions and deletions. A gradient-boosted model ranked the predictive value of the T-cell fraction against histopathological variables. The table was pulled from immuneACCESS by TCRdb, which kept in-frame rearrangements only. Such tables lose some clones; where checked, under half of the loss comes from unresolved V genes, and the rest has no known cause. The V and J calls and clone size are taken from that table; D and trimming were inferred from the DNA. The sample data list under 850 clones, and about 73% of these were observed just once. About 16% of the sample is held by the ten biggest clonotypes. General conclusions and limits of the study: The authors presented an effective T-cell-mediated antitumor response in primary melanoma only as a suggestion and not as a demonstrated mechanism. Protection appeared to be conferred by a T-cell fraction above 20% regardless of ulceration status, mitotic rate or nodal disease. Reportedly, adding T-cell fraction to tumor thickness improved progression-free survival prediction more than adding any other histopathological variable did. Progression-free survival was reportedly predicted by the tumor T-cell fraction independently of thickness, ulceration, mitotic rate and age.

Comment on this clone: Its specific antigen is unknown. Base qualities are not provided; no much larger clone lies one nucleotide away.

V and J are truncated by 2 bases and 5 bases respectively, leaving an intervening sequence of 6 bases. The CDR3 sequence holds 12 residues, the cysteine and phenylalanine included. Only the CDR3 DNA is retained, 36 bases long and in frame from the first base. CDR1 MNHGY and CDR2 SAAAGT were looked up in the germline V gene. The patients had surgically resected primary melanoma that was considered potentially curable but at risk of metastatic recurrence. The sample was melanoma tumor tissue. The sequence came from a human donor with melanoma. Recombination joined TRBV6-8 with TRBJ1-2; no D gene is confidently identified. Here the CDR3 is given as CASSYGPYGYTF. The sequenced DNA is TGTGCCAGCAGTTACGGACCTTATGGCTACACCTTC.